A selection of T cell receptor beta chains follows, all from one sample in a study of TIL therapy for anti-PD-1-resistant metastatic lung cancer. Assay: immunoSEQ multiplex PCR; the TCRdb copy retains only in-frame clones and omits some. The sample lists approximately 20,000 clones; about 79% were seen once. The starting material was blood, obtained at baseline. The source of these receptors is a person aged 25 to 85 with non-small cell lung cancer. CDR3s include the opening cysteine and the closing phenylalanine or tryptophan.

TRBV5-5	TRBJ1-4	CASSLAGTGVANEKLFF
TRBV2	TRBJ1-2	CASMQSVLYGYTF
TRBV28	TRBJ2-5	CASSSWAGTQETQYF
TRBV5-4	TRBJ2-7	CASSFPTGPAGVYEQYF
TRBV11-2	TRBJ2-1	CASSLRGSYSSEQFF
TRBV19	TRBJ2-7	CASIGTDYEQYF
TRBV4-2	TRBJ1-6	CASSRTGQANSPLHF
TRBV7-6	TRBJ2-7	CASSSDRDRSYEQYF
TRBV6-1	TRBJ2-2	CASSEYGRRNTGELFF
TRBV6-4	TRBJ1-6	CASSDSSNSPLHF
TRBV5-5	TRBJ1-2	CASSSGHSNYGYTF